This entry lists 25 T cell receptor beta chains sequenced from one sample in a study of T-cell reconstitution after alpha-beta-depleted transplantation in children. The TCRbeta library was prepared with unique molecular identifiers. TCRdb called the PCR reads again in MiXCR, with one record for every CDR3 protein. The sample lists around 700,000 distinct CDR3 sequences; 13% were seen once. This sample comprised PBMCs, obtained before TCRalphabeta/CD19-depleted stem cell transplant. The receptor source for this set is a girl aged 2 to 10 with congenital amegakaryocytic thrombocytopenia, due to receive a stem cell transplant.

DNA of the CDR3: TGTGCCAGCAGCTTGGGGGCAGCGACTAGCACAGATACGCAGTATTTT. This gives the protein CASSLGAATSTDTQYF. The chain joins TRBV5-6 to TRBJ2-3; no firm D call. The CDR3 spans 16 residues. Germline loops: CDR1 SGHDT, CDR2 YYEEEE. Trimming left V 0 bases short and J 0 bases short, with 11 bases between.

The table lists this clonotype with many counts. V gene TRBV12-3 or TRBV12-4 combines with J gene TRBJ1-6, with D perhaps matching TRBD1 (6 bases). CDR3 length: 15 amino acids. V shed 6 bases and J shed 3 bases, with 12 bases lying between them. CDR3 sequence reads: CASRRPGDYNSPLHF. The CDR3, as DNA: TGTGCCAGCAGGCGCCCAGGGGACTATAATTCACCCCTCCACTTT.

This clonotype was picked up many times. The chain combines TRBV12-3 or TRBV12-4 with TRBJ1-2; 10 nucleotides align to TRBD1. The CDR3 runs to 16 residues. Trimming removed 7 bases from V and 4 bases from J; junction bases left unmatched: 12. In DNA form, the CDR3 reads TGTGCCAGCACTCCCGCCTGGGACAGGGGTGCCTATGGCTACACCTTC. Residues: CASTPAWDRGAYGYTF.

This clonotype was observed a few times. The chain carries TRBV25-1 and TRBJ2-2; possibly TRBD2 for D (6 bases). Germline assignment: CDR1 MGHDK and CDR2 SYGVNS. The V and J ends lost 6 bases and 1 base respectively, with 12 bases between them. The CDR3 runs to 15 residues. The CDR3 loop is CASSTGTWNTGELFF. DNA for the CDR3: TGTGCCAGCAGCACCGGGACTTGGAACACCGGGGAGCTGTTTTTT.

This clonotype was found a few times. This chain uses TRBV20-1 with TRBJ2-1, with TRBD2 identical over 8 bases. V was pared by 5 bases and J by 0 bases, with 3 bases of the junction left unmatched. The CDR3 totals 14 residues. Germline CDR1 DFQATT, CDR2 SNEGSKA (reference sequence). CDR3 nucleotide sequence: TGCAGTGCTGCGGGGGGCATCTCCTACAATGAGCAGTTCTTC. As protein: CSAAGGISYNEQFF.

This clonotype was observed at least ten times. V usage is TRBV7-8 and J usage is TRBJ1-5; D call uncertain. Trimming left V 5 bases short and J 0 bases short, with 8 bases between. This CDR3 region has 14 residues. Looked up from germline, CDR1 is SGHVS and CDR2 is FQNEAQ. The CDR3 reads CASSRLDSNQPQHF. In DNA form, the CDR3 reads TGTGCCAGCAGCCGACTCGATAGCAATCAGCCCCAGCATTTT.

The chain carries TRBV5-1 and TRBJ2-2; D ambiguous. With 0 bases removed from V and 5 bases from J, the gap between germline ends came to 17 bases. The CDR3 covers 17 residues. Germline V gene sequence: CDR1 SGHRS, CDR2 YFSETQ. The CDR3 nucleotides read TGCGCCAGCAGCTTGGTCCCGACTGGTGCTTTAACCGGGGAGCTGTTTTTT. Translating gives CASSLVPTGALTGELFF. Drawing the rest from reference TRBV5-1 and TRBJ2-2, the complete variable domain is KAGVTQTPRYLIKTRGQQVTLSCSPISGHRSVSWYQQTPGQGLQFLFEYFSETQRNKGNFPGRFSGRQFSNSRSEMNVSTLELGDSALYLCASSLVPTGALTGELFFGEGSRLTVL.

A few counts support this clonotype. The gene calls are TRBV5-1 and TRBJ2-3, with TRBD2 matching over 7 bases. This CDR3 is 14 amino acids long. The germline V gene has CDR1 SGHRS and CDR2 YFSETQ. J gave up 4 bases and V 4 bases, and 6 bases lay outside the gene matches. The DNA for the CDR3 is TGCGCCAGCAGCACCGGACTAGGCGCAGATACGCAGTATTTT. It specifies CASSTGLGADTQYF.

This clonotype was counted at least ten times. Likely a read error: the CDR3 ends without its conserved phenylalanine or tryptophan. The DNA is omitted, as the CDR3 cannot be located on it reliably, and the CDR3 follows TCRdb's listing. The rearrangement links TRBV20-1 to TRBJ2-3. Germline CDR1 and CDR2: DFQATT and SNEGSKA (reference sequence). The CDR3 spans 10 amino acids, including both terminal residues. The CDR3 sequence is CSARTGVGLL.

The chain couples TRBV5-1 to TRBJ1-2; D perhaps matches TRBD1 (5 bases). The CDR3 has 14 amino acids. The V and J ends lost 2 bases and 8 bases respectively, with 16 bases between them. Germline assignment: CDR1 SGHRS and CDR2 YFSETQ. In DNA form, the CDR3 reads TGCGCCAGCAGCTTAACCCCGACAGACGACGGCTACACCTTC. The encoded protein is CASSLTPTDDGYTF.

This clonotype has ten or more counts. V is TRBV5-1 and J is TRBJ2-3, with D unresolved. The germline V gene has CDR1 SGHRS and CDR2 YFSETQ. The V gene lost 4 bases and the J gene lost 6 bases, with 15 bases spanning the gap. The CDR3 runs to 14 residues. This chain's CDR3 is CASSPVTRQDTQYF. The CDR3 nucleotides are TGCGCCAGCAGCCCCGTGACTCGGCAGGATACGCAGTATTTT. The full variable domain, its missing parts supplied by reference TRBV5-1 and TRBJ2-3, is KAGVTQTPRYLIKTRGQQVTLSCSPISGHRSVSWYQQTPGQGLQFLFEYFSETQRNKGNFPGRFSGRQFSNSRSEMNVSTLELGDSALYLCASSPVTRQDTQYFGPGTRLTVL.

This clonotype was counted many times. The rearrangement uses TRBV12-3 or TRBV12-4 and TRBJ1-4; tentative D call: TRBD1 (6 bases). The CDR3 has 14 residues. Trimming removed 3 bases at V and 5 bases at J, with 10 bases between. The CDR3 region is CASSFGQGNEKLFF. DNA of the CDR3: TGTGCCAGCAGTTTTGGGCAGGGGAATGAAAAACTGTTTTTT.

Only a few counts were recorded for this clonotype. The V call is TRBV5-1, the J call TRBJ2-3; D is perhaps TRBD1 or TRBD2 (5 bases each). The ends were cut back, 4 bases at V and 1 base at J, with 10 bases in the middle. Germline assignment: CDR1 SGHRS and CDR2 YFSETQ. CDR3 size: 14 residues. This CDR3 reads CASSDGDGTDTQYF. The CDR3 DNA sequence: TGCGCCAGCAGCGACGGGGACGGCACAGATACGCAGTATTTT.

A word on this clonotype: A much larger clone is a single base away; this may be a read error. The conserved phenylalanine or tryptophan is not found at the CDR3 terminus, so this likely reflects a read error. This chain links TRBV5-1 with TRBJ2-7; tentatively, D is TRBD1 or TRBD2 (5 bases each). CDR3 length: 14 amino acids. Trimming cost V 5 bases and J 0 bases, with 12 bases left between them. Germline V CDR1 and CDR2: SGHRS, YFSETQ. The CDR3 spells CASRLGTTSYEQYL. In nucleotides, the CDR3 is TGCGCCAGCAGGCTCGGGACGACCTCCTACGAGCAGTACTTG.

This clonotype has ten or more counts. V and J are TRBV28 and TRBJ1-2, with 7 bases aligning to TRBD1. Trimming removed 5 bases from V and 4 bases from J; junction bases left unmatched: 7. Germline loops: CDR1 MDHEN, CDR2 SYDVKM. The CDR3 consists of 14 residues. The CDR3 loop reads CASSLPGGGYGYTF. CDR3 sequence (DNA): TGTGCCAGCAGTCTCCCAGGGGGTGGCTATGGCTACACCTTC.

There are many counts of this clonotype. The chain links TRBV10-3 to TRBJ2-2; 9 bases are shared with TRBD2. V lost 7 bases to trimming and J lost 5 bases; unmatched junction nucleotides: 5. This CDR3 is 14 amino acids long. Germline values: CDR1 ENHRY, CDR2 SYGVKD. For the CDR3, the DNA is TGTGCCATCAAAGCGGGAGGAAAAACCGGGGAGCTGTTTTTT. It codes for CAIKAGGKTGELFF.

This clonotype was detected many times. The chain couples TRBV6-4 to TRBJ2-1; no definite D call. Trimming took off 3 bases at V and 10 bases at J, with 13 bases between the two ends. The CDR3 runs 13 residues. Per the germline V gene, CDR1 is MRHNA and CDR2 is SNTAGT. CDR3 DNA: TGTGCCAGCAGTGATAGGGTCTCCGGGGAGCAGTTCTTC. Translated, it gives CASSDRVSGEQFF.

Only a few counts were recorded for this clonotype. This chain joins TRBV24-1 and TRBJ2-1; possible D gene TRBD2, 6 bases. CDR3 length: 16 amino acids. Germline CDR1 is KGHDR and CDR2 is SFDVKD. V lost 4 bases to trimming and J lost 4 bases, with 16 bases between them. CDR3 nucleotide sequence: TGTGCCACCAGTGAACCTTCTAGCGTGGCTTACAATGAGCAGTTCTTC. It yields the protein CATSEPSSVAYNEQFF.

This clonotype was counted ten times or more. The chain has TRBV11-2 and TRBJ2-1, with D perhaps given as TRBD1 or TRBD2 (5 bases each). Germline V gene sequence: CDR1 SGHAT, CDR2 FQNNGV. The CDR3 length is 16 residues. V gave up 1 base and J gave up 5 bases, with 15 bases separating them. CDR3 coding DNA: TGTGCCAGCAGCTTAGTTGAGGGGTGGCCAAACAATGAGCAGTTCTTC. Its translation: CASSLVEGWPNNEQFF.

CDR3 in DNA: TGCGCCAGCAGCTTCCGGGACACTTACTACGAGCAGTACTTC. Amino acid sequence: CASSFRDTYYEQYF. The rearrangement uses TRBV5-1 and TRBJ2-7, with a weak D call TRBD1 (6 bases). V lost 2 bases, J lost 3 bases, and 12 bases lay in between. The CDR3 loop spans 14 amino acids. From germline, CDR1 is SGHRS and CDR2 YFSETQ.

This clonotype was picked up a small number of times. This rearrangement joins TRBV7-2 to TRBJ2-5; D is unclear. This CDR3 has 13 amino acids. The V and J ends lost 6 bases and 1 base respectively, with 9 bases between them. The V gene's germline CDR1 is SGHTA and CDR2 FQGNSA. CDR3 region: CASSTRSQETQYF. The CDR3 nucleotides read TGTGCCAGCAGTACACGGAGCCAAGAGACCCAGTACTTC.

This clonotype was picked up many times. The gene calls are TRBV12-3 or TRBV12-4 and TRBJ2-7, with 9 nucleotides matching TRBD2. CDR3 length equals 14 residues. Trimming at V came to 6 bases and at J to 6 bases, leaving 9 bases not matched to a gene. The CDR3 bases are TGTGCCAGCAGCCCATCGGGACTAGCCAGCGAGCAGTACTTC. It is translated as CASSPSGLASEQYF.

This clonotype appeared many times. The rearrangement joins TRBV7-2 to TRBJ2-3; 10 bases map to TRBD2. Germline loops: CDR1 SGHTA, CDR2 FQGNSA. CDR3 length: 16 residues. Trimming at V came to 1 base and at J to 4 bases, leaving 5 bases not matched to a gene. CDR3 sequence: CASSLVASGSSDTQYF. In DNA, the CDR3 is TGTGCCAGCAGCTTAGTGGCTAGCGGGAGCTCAGATACGCAGTATTTT.

This clonotype came up a few times. The rearrangement joins TRBV5-1 to TRBJ2-7, with 10 bases aligning to TRBD2. This CDR3 is built from 17 residues. Trimming removed 2 bases from V and 0 bases from J; junction bases left unmatched: 8. Germline loops: CDR1 SGHRS, CDR2 YFSETQ. Written as DNA, the CDR3 is TGCGCCAGCAGCTTCCATGGACTAGCGGTGAGCTCCTACGAGCAGTACTTC. Translated: CASSFHGLAVSSYEQYF.

This clonotype has just one count. The V and J genes are TRBV20-1 and TRBJ2-3, with D maybe TRBD1 (8 bases). Trimming pared 8 bases from V and 4 bases from J, leaving 13 bases between. The CDR3 has 12 amino acids. The germline V gene has CDR1 DFQATT and CDR2 SNEGSKA (reference sequence). The CDR3 reads CSSTGGADTQYF. CDR3 nucleotide sequence: TGCAGTTCAACAGGGGGGGCAGATACGCAGTATTTT.